A single sample is the source of the 28 T cell receptor beta chains below, sequenced in a study of blood T cell repertoires in COVID-19. The protocol was immunoSEQ multiplex PCR, while the TCRdb copy is restricted to in-frame clones and leaves out a portion. Of about 200,000 clones in the sample, 85% to 90% were seen once. What was sequenced was peripheral blood. The receptors come from a man aged 18 to 29 with active or convalescent COVID-19.

The chain is built from TRBV10-3 and TRBJ1-5; possible D gene TRBD1, 6 bases. Germline loops: CDR1 ENHRY, CDR2 SYGVKD. This CDR3 is 13 amino acids long. Between the trimmed V and J ends, which lost 4 bases and 3 bases, there was a span of 7 bases. The CDR3 sequence is CAISGTDNQPQHF. DNA of the CDR3: TGTGCCATCAGTGGGACAGACAATCAGCCCCAGCATTTT.

The rearrangement links TRBV30 to TRBJ1-4; 7 bases line up with TRBD1. CDR1 and CDR2 (germline): GTSNPN, SVGIG (reference sequence). The CDR3 length is 15 residues. V lost 0 bases and J lost 5; bases outside the gene matches: 6. The CDR3 sequence is CAWSVMGTENEKLFF. The CDR3, as DNA: TGTGCCTGGAGTGTGATGGGGACAGAGAATGAAAAACTGTTTTTT.

DNA for the CDR3: TGTGCCAGTAGTCCATCGGACAGGGGGGGGACTGAAGCTTTCTTT. It specifies CASSPSDRGGTEAFF. The J gene is TRBJ1-1, the V gene TRBV19; 10 bases line up with TRBD1. Unmatched junction bases numbered 8, after V lost 5 bases and J lost 5 bases. Germline-derived CDR1 and CDR2 are LNHDA and SQIVND (reference sequence). The CDR3 spans 15 residues.

This clone was observed once. The rearrangement joins TRBV7-9 to TRBJ1-1; D is undetermined. The CDR3 is made up of 12 amino acids. The germline CDR1 and CDR2 sequences are SEHNR and FQNEAQ (reference sequence). Trimming cost V 3 bases and J 4 bases, with 6 bases left between them. The CDR3 sequence: CASSLMSTEAFF. Written as DNA, the CDR3 is TGTGCCAGCAGCTTGATGAGCACTGAAGCTTTCTTT.

The chain recombines TRBV7-9 with TRBJ1-2; no clear D gene. Trimming pared 5 bases from V and 6 bases from J, leaving 16 bases between. This CDR3 region has 14 residues. The germline V gene has CDR1 SEHNR and CDR2 FQNEAQ (reference sequence). CDR3 sequence reads: CASSPPDTVDGYTF. CDR3 bases: TGTGCCAGCAGCCCCCCCGACACCGTTGATGGCTACACCTTC.

A single count supports this clone. V and J are TRBV5-1 and TRBJ1-2; D unresolved. V was shortened by 0 bases and J by 1 base, with 10 bases between the two germline ends. CDR3 length equals 15 residues. Germline V gene sequence: CDR1 SGHRS, CDR2 YFSETQ. CDR3: CASSLVEGGNYGYTF. In nucleotides, the CDR3 is TGCGCCAGCAGCTTGGTGGAGGGCGGTAACTATGGCTACACCTTC.

The table lists this clone with a few counts. The rearrangement uses TRBV6-1 and TRBJ2-1; 8 bases fit TRBD2. CDR3 length: 16 amino acids. Losses at the gene ends were 3 bases for V and 8 bases for J; bases not matched to a gene: 12. Looked up from germline, CDR1 is MNHNS and CDR2 is SASEGT. Written as DNA, the CDR3 is TGTGCCAGCAGTGAGTCCGGGACTAGAGGTTTTGATGAGCAGTTCTTC. Amino acids: CASSESGTRGFDEQFF.

This chain uses TRBV29-1 with TRBJ1-1; possibly TRBD1 for D (5 bases). With 6 bases removed from V and 9 bases from J, the gap between germline ends came to 14 bases. Germline V lookup: CDR1 SQVTM, CDR2 ANQGSEA. The CDR3 spans 11 residues. CDR3 loop: CSVGGDGKAFF. In DNA form, the CDR3 reads TGCAGCGTGGGAGGGGACGGAAAAGCTTTCTTT. Full variable domain (remainder filled in from reference TRBV29-1 and TRBJ1-1): SAVISQKPSRDICQRGTSLTIQCQVDSQVTMMFWYRQQPGQSLTLIATANQGSEATYESGFVIDKFPISRPNLTFSTLTVSNMSPEDSSIYLCSVGGDGKAFFGQGTRLTVV.

This chain connects TRBV29-1 to TRBJ2-1, with D possibly matching TRBD1 (6 bases). The CDR3 is made up of 15 amino acids. With 5 bases removed from V and 9 bases from J, the gap between germline ends came to 23 bases. Per the germline V gene, CDR1 is SQVTM and CDR2 is ANQGSEA. This chain's CDR3 is CSVRSGVSDVGEQFF. CDR3 sequence (DNA): TGCAGCGTTCGGTCAGGGGTTTCGGATGTCGGTGAGCAGTTCTTC.

J is TRBJ1-6 and V is TRBV23-1; 7 bases agree with TRBD1. TRBV23-1 is annotated as an ORF whose role is uncertain. This CDR3 spans 17 amino acids. The junction had 11 bases not matched to a gene; V was cut back by 3 bases and J by 6 bases. The CDR3 nucleotides read TGCGCCAGCAGTCAGGGACAGATCAAATGGCCTAATTCACCCCTCCACTTT. The encoded protein is CASSQGQIKWPNSPLHF.

The chain recombines TRBV27 with TRBJ2-2; D call uncertain. The V end lost 6 bases, the J end lost 2 bases, and 7 bases lay between the germline ends. The germline V gene encodes CDR1 MNHEY and CDR2 SMNVEV (reference sequence). The CDR3 covers 13 residues. The CDR3 is CASRAVNTGELFF. For the CDR3, the DNA is TGTGCCAGCAGGGCTGTCAACACCGGGGAGCTGTTTTTT.

The chain is built from TRBV7-8 and TRBJ2-1; 11 bases map to TRBD2. CDR3 length: 17 amino acids. CDR1 is SGHVS, CDR2 FQNEAQ, per germline. Unmatched junction bases numbered 11, after V lost 5 bases and J lost 5 bases. CDR3 DNA sequence: TGTGCCAGCAGCACGACTAGCGGGGCAAGCATGCACAATGAGCAGTTCTTC. Protein product: CASSTTSGASMHNEQFF.

The gene calls are TRBV11-2 and TRBJ2-7; TRBD1 might be the D (6 bases). This CDR3 region has 13 residues. The germline CDR1 and CDR2 sequences are SGHAT and FQNNGV. V dropped 3 bases and J dropped 5 bases, with 11 bases sitting between them. The CDR3 loop reads CASSFAGVNEQYF. The DNA of the CDR3 is TGTGCCAGCAGCTTCGCAGGGGTTAACGAGCAGTACTTC. Variable domain in full (rest from reference TRBV11-2 and TRBJ2-7): EAGVAQSPRYKIIEKRQSVAFWCNPISGHATLYWYQQILGQGPKLLIQFQNNGVVDDSQLPKDRFSAERLKGVDSTLKIQPAKLEDSAVYLCASSFAGVNEQYFGPGTRLTVT.

This clone was observed a handful of times. This chain connects TRBV29-1 to TRBJ1-1, with TRBD1 matching over 7 bases. The germline V gene encodes CDR1 SQVTM and CDR2 ANQGSEA. Germline trimming cut 6 bases from V and 3 bases from J; bases unmatched to any gene: 4. There are 12 residues in the CDR3. The CDR3 loop is CSVYTGDTEAFF. The CDR3 DNA follows: TGCAGCGTCTATACAGGGGACACTGAAGCTTTCTTT.

V gene TRBV7-9 combines with J gene TRBJ1-5; 8 bases line up with TRBD1. The CDR3 covers 17 residues. The J segment lost 3 bases and the V segment lost 6 bases, leaving 13 bases of the junction unmatched. Germline V lookup: CDR1 SEHNR, CDR2 FQNEAQ (reference sequence). The CDR3 protein is CASSSTGGGWNNQPQHF. In nucleotides, the CDR3 is TGTGCCAGCAGTTCCACAGGGGGAGGTTGGAACAATCAGCCCCAGCATTTT.

The chain is built from TRBV6-5 and TRBJ2-7; maybe TRBD2 (6 bases). This CDR3 spans 11 amino acids. Trimming left V 7 bases short and J 3 bases short, with 7 bases between. Looked up from germline, CDR1 is MNHEY and CDR2 is SVGAGI. CDR3 sequence reads: CASTGGYEQYF. DNA of the CDR3: TGTGCCAGCACCGGGGGCTACGAGCAGTACTTC.

V gene TRBV5-1 combines with J gene TRBJ2-1; 7 nucleotides match TRBD1. Germline trimming cut 4 bases from V and 10 bases from J; bases unmatched to any gene: 8. This CDR3 contains 13 residues. CDR1 SGHRS and CDR2 YFSETQ come from the germline V gene. CDR3 sequence (DNA): TGCGCCAGCAGCCTAGGACAGGCCTGGGAGCAGTTCTTC. It specifies CASSLGQAWEQFF.

The chain combines TRBV5-1 with TRBJ2-7, with a possible D match to TRBD1 (6 bases). V lost 0 bases and J lost 1, with 14 bases in between. CDR1 and CDR2 from the germline V gene are SGHRS and YFSETQ. CDR3 length equals 16 residues. The CDR3 bases are TGCGCCAGCAGCTTGGTTGGGACACCTAGATCCTACGAGCAGTACTTC. This encodes CASSLVGTPRSYEQYF.

V gene TRBV7-2 combines with J gene TRBJ1-4, with D possibly being TRBD1 (5 bases). This CDR3 region has 14 residues. The V and J ends lost 4 bases and 8 bases respectively, with 14 bases between them. Per the germline V gene, CDR1 is SGHTA and CDR2 is FQGNSA. CDR3 nucleotides: TGTGCCAGCAGCTCTAGCGGGTGGGACGAAAAACTGTTTTTT. Amino acids: CASSSSGWDEKLFF.

The chain carries TRBV11-3 and TRBJ1-4; 9 bases agree with TRBD1. V trimming: 1 base; J trimming: 8 bases; junction bases outside the gene matches: 5. Germline lookup yields CDR1 SGHNT and CDR2 YENEEA. This CDR3 region has 15 residues. For the CDR3, the DNA is TGTGCCAGCAGCTTAGGTGGGACAGGGAAGGAAAAACTGTTTTTT. Amino acid sequence: CASSLGGTGKEKLFF.

J is TRBJ1-1 and V is TRBV18; TRBD1 is a possible D gene (5 bases). Deletions cut 4 bases from V and 3 bases from J, with 12 bases between. Germline CDR1 is KGHSH and CDR2 is LQKENI. CDR3 size: 14 residues. In DNA, the CDR3 is TGTGCCAGCTCACGTTATGACAGCCACACTGAAGCTTTCTTT. Its protein is CASSRYDSHTEAFF.

This chain connects TRBV6-1 to TRBJ2-7; 8 bases fit TRBD2. CDR3 size: 12 residues. Germline assignment: CDR1 MNHNS and CDR2 SASEGT. V lost 2 bases and J lost 10; bases outside the gene matches: 4. CDR3 in amino acids: CASSESGGPQYF. Here the CDR3 DNA reads TGTGCCAGCAGTGAAAGCGGGGGCCCACAGTACTTC.

The V gene is TRBV5-5, the J gene TRBJ1-5; TRBD1 agrees at 8 bases. Trimming removed 4 bases from V and 7 bases from J; junction bases left unmatched: 13. The CDR3 has 16 residues. Germline V gene sequence: CDR1 SGHKS, CDR2 YYEKEE (reference sequence). The CDR3, as DNA: TGTGCCAGCAGCGAAACCGTTGGACAGGGAAGGCAGCCCCAGCATTTT. Translating it yields CASSETVGQGRQPQHF.

V is TRBV6-5 and J is TRBJ2-4, with D maybe TRBD1 (6 bases). The germline V gene has CDR1 MNHEY and CDR2 SVGAGI. The CDR3 is 14 amino acids. V lost 5 bases and J 8 bases, leaving 16 bases between the germline ends. The CDR3 DNA reads as TGTGCCAGCAGTAAACGTGGACAGTTGGACATTCAGTACTTC. Residues: CASSKRGQLDIQYF.

This chain links TRBV5-1 with TRBJ1-4, with a weak D call TRBD1 (6 bases). Between the trimmed V and J ends, which lost 0 bases and 6 bases, there was a span of 6 bases. CDR1 SGHRS and CDR2 YFSETQ come from the germline V gene. CDR3 length: 13 residues. CDR3 amino acids: CASSLGQDEKLFF. For the CDR3, the DNA is TGCGCCAGCAGCTTGGGACAGGATGAAAAACTGTTTTTT.

The chain is built from TRBV10-3 and TRBJ1-1; unclear D gene. Trimming pared 10 bases from V and 5 bases from J, leaving 14 bases between. This CDR3 contains 12 residues. CDR1 and CDR2 (germline): ENHRY, SYGVKD. The CDR3 here is CATREGSTEAFF. CDR3 DNA sequence: TGTGCCACCCGGGAGGGTTCTACTGAAGCTTTCTTT.

The chain couples TRBV19 to TRBJ1-6; TRBD1 matches at 11 bases. The CDR3 consists of 15 residues. V lost 4 bases and J lost 13; bases outside the gene matches: 9. Germline V gives CDR1 LNHDA, CDR2 SQIVND (reference sequence). CDR3 amino acids: CASSTGTGGLGPLHF. Written as DNA, the CDR3 is TGTGCCAGTAGTACAGGGACAGGGGGGTTGGGTCCCCTCCACTTT.

Comments on this clone: Other DNA sequences in the same sample also yield this CDR3. The chain links TRBV2 to TRBJ2-3; D gene uncertain. This CDR3 comprises 12 residues. V dropped 6 bases and J dropped 5 bases, with 9 bases sitting between them. The germline V gene encodes CDR1 SNHLY and CDR2 FYNNEI. The CDR3 reads CASRATQDTQYF. For the CDR3, the DNA is TGTGCCAGCAGGGCGACACAAGATACGCAGTATTTT.